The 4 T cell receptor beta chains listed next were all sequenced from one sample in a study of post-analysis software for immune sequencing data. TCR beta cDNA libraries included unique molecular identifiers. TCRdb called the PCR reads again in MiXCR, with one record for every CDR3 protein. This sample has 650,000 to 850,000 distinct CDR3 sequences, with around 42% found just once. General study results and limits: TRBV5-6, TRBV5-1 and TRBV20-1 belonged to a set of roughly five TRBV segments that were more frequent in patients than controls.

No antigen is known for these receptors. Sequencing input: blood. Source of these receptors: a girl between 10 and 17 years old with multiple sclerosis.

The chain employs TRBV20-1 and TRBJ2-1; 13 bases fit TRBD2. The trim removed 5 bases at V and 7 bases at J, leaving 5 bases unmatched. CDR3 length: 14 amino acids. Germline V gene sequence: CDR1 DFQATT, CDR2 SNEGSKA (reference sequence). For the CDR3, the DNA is TGCAGTGCTGGGGGACTAGCGGGACATAATGAGCAGTTCTTC. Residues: CSAGGLAGHNEQFF.

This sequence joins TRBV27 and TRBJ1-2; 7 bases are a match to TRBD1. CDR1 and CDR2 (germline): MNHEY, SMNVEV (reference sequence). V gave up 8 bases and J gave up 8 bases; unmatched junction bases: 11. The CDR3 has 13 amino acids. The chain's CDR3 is CASRDSPRRGYTF. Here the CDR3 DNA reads TGTGCCAGCCGGGACAGTCCTCGTAGGGGCTACACCTTC.

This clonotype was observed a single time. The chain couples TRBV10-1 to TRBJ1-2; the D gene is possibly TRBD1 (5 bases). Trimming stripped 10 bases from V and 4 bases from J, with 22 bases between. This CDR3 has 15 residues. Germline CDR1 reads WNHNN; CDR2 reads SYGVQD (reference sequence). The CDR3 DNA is TGCGCCAACACGAATGAAGGGGCGGGTAGCTATGGCTACACCTTC. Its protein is CANTNEGAGSYGYTF.

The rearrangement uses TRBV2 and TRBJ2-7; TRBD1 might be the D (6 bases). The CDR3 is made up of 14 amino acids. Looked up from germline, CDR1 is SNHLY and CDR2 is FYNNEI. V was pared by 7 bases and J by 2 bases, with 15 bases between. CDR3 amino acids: CASMVGDNTYEQYF. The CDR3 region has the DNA TGTGCCAGCATGGTTGGGGACAACACCTACGAGCAGTACTTC.